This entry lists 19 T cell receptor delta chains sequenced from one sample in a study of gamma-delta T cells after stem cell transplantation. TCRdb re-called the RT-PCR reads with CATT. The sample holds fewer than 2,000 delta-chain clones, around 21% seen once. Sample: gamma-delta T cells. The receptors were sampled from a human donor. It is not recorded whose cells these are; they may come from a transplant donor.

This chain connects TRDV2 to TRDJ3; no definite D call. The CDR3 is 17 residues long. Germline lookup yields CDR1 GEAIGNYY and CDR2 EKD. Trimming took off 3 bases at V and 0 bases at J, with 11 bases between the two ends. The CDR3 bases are TGTGCCTGTGACTCAACAGCCAGCTCCTGGGACACCCGACAGATGTTTTTC. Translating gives CACDSTASSWDTRQMFF.

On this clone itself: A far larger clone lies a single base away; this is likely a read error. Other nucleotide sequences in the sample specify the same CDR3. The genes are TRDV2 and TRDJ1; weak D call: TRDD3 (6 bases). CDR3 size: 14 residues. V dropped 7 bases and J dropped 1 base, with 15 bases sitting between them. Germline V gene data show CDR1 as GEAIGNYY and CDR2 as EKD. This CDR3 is CACDVLGGTDKLIF. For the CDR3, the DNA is TGTGCCTGCGACGTACTGGGCGGCACCGATAAACTCATCTTT.

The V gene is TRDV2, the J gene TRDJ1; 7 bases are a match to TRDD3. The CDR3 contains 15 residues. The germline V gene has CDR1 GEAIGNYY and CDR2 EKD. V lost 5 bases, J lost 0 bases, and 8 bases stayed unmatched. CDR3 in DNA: TGTGCCTGTGTCCATCTCCTGGGGGACACCGATAAACTCATCTTT. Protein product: CACVHLLGDTDKLIF.

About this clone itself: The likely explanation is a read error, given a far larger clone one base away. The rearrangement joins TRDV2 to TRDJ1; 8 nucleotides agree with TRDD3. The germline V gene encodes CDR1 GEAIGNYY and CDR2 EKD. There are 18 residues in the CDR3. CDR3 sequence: CACDTMGIHTTDNGKPIF. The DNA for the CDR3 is TGTGCCTGTGACACCATGGGGATACATACCACAGATAACGGTAAACCCATCTTT.

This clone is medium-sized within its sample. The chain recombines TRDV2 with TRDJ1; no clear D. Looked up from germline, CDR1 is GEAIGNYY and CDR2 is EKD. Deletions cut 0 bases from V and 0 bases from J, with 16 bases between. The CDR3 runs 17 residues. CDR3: CACDTVEPGVHTDKLIF. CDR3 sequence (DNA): TGTGCCTGTGACACCGTGGAGCCCGGGGTGCACACCGATAAACTCATCTTT.

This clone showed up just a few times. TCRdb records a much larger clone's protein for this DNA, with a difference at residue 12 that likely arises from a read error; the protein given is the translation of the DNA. CDR3 sequence: CACDTADRTGGADTDKLIF. CDR3 bases: TGTGCCTGTGACACCGCGGATCGTACTGGGGGGGCAGACACCGATAAACTCATCTTT. The chain joins TRDV2 to TRDJ1; 8 bases line up with TRDD3. There are 19 residues in the CDR3. The J segment lost 0 bases and the V segment lost 0 bases, leaving 14 bases of the junction unmatched. Looked up from germline, CDR1 is GEAIGNYY and CDR2 is EKD.

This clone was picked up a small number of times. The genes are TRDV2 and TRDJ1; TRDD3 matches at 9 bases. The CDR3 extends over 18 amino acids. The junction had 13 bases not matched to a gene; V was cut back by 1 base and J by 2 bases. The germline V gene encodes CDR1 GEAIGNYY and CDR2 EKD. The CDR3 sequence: CACDTLNDGGYRTDKLIF. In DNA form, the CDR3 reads TGTGCCTGTGACACTTTAAATGACGGGGGATACCGGACCGATAAACTCATCTTT.

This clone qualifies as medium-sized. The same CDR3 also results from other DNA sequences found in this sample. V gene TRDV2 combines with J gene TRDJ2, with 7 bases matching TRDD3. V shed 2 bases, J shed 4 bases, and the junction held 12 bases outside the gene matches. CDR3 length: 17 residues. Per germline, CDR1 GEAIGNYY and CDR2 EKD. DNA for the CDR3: TGTGCCTGTGACAGGGTTGGGGGACCGCTTGGGACAGCACAACTCTTCTTT. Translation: CACDRVGGPLGTAQLFF.

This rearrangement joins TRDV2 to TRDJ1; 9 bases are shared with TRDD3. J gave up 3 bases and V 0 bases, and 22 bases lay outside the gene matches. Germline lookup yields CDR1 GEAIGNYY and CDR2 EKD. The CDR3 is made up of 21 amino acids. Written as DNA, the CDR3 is TGTGCCTGTGACACCGAATGGGACCTCGGCGGGGGGATACAAAAATCCGATAAACTCATCTTT. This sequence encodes CACDTEWDLGGGIQKSDKLIF.

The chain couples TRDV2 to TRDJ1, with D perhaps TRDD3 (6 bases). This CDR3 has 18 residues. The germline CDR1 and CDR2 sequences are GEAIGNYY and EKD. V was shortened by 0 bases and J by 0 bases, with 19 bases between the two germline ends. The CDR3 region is CACDTLGGEGTYTDKLIF. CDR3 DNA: TGTGCCTGTGACACCTTGGGGGGAGAAGGCACGTACACCGATAAACTCATCTTT.

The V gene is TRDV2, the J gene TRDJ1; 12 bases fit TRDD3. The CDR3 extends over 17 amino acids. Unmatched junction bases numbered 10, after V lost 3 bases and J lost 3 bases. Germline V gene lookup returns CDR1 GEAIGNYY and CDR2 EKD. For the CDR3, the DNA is TGTGCCTGTGACTCACTCCGGTCTGGGGGATACGCCGATAAACTCATCTTT. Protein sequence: CACDSLRSGGYADKLIF.

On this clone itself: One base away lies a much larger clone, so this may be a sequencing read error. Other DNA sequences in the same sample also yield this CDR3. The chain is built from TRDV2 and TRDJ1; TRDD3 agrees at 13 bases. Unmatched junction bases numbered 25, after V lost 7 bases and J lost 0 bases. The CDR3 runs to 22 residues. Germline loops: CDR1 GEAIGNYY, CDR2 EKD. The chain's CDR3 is CACDPLLGDTRGKGLDTDKLIF. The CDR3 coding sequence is TGTGCCTGCGACCCCTTACTGGGGGATACGCGAGGAAAAGGCCTTGACACCGATAAACTCATCTTT.

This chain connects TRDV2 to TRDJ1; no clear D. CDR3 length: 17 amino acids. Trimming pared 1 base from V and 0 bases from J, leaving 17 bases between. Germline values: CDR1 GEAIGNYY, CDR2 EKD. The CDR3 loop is CACDTAAAAKYTDKLIF. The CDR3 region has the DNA TGTGCCTGTGACACAGCCGCTGCCGCGAAGTACACCGATAAACTCATCTTT.

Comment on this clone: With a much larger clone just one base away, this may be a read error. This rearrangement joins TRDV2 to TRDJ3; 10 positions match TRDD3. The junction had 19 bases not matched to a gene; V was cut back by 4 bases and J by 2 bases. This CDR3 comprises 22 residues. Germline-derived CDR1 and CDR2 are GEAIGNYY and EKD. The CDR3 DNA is TGTGCCTGTGAAGCCCCGGAGCTGGGGGATAAGGAAAGCGCCTGGGACACCCGACAGATGTTTTTC. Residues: CACEAPELGDKESAWDTRQMFF.

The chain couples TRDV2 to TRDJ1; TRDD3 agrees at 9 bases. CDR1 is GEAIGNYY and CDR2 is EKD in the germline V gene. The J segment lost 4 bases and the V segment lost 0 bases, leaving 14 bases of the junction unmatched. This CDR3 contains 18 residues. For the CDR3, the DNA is TGTGCCTGTGACACCGCGGGGCCCACTGGGGGAAAGTTCGATAAACTCATCTTT. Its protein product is CACDTAGPTGGKFDKLIF.

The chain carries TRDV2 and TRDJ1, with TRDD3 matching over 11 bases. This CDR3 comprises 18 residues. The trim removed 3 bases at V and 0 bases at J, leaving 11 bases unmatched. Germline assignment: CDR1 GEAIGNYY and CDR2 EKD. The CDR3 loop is CACDSLAGGYPNTDKLIF. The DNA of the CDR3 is TGTGCCTGTGACTCCCTCGCTGGGGGATACCCGAACACCGATAAACTCATCTTT.

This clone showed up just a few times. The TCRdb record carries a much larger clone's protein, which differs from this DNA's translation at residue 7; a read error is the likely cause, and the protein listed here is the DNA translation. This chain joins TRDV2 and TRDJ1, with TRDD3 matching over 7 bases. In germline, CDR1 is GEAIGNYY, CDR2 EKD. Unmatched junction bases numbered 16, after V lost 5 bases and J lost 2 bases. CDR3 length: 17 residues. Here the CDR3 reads CACVWGVLEQGTDKLIF. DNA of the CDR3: TGTGCCTGTGTCTGGGGGGTACTAGAGCAGGGGACCGATAAACTCATCTTT.

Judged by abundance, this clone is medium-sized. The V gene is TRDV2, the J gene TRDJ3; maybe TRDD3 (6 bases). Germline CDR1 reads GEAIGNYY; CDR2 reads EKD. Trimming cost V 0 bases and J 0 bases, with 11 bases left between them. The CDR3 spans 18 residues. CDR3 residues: CACDTGGSSSWDTRQMFF. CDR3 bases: TGTGCCTGTGACACCGGGGGGAGTTCCTCCTGGGACACCCGACAGATGTTTTTC.

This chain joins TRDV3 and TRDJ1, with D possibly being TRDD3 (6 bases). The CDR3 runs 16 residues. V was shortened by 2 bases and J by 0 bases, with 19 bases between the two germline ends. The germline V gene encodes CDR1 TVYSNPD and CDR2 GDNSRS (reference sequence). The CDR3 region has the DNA TGTGCCTTTCCCGTTGGGGGGGACGGGTACACCGATAAACTCATCTTT. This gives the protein CAFPVGGDGYTDKLIF.